Listed below are T cell receptor beta chains from one sample, sequenced in a study of cytomegalovirus exposure and HLA in healthy donors. Here immunoSEQ multiplex PCR was the method, and the copy in TCRdb shows in-frame clones only, minus some. The sample lists around 190,000 clones; about four fifths were seen once. Sequenced sample: PBMCs. The source is a middle-aged man in good health and CMV-seropositive. Both conserved end residues are part of each CDR3. The D gene is left open where the match is weak. Clone size is not always given. Where it is, it says once, few, many or a class for expanded clones.

v_gene,d_gene,j_gene,abundance,CDR3nt,CDR3aa
TRBV27,NA,TRBJ1-5,NA,TGTGCCAGCAGTTTATTCCCTACAGGGATTCTTAGCAATCAGCCCCAGCATTTT,CASSLFPTGILSNQPQHF
TRBV9,NA,TRBJ2-7,once,TGTGCCAGCAGCGTCCAGACGGGAAACTACGAGCAGTACTTC,CASSVQTGNYEQYF
TRBV11-3,TRBD2,TRBJ2-7,NA,TGTGCCAGCAGCTCTCGACTAGCTGGTACCTACGAGCAGTACTTC,CASSSRLAGTYEQYF
TRBV6-5,TRBD1,TRBJ2-7,NA,TGTGCCAGCAGTTCCTGGACAGGGGTCAACGAGCAGTACTTC,CASSSWTGVNEQYF
TRBV5-1,NA,TRBJ1-4,NA,TGCGCCAGCAGCTTGGAACTCAATGAAAAACTGTTTTTT,CASSLELNEKLFF
TRBV6-1,NA,TRBJ2-7,NA,TGTGCCAGCAGGAACCAGGGTTCCTCCTACGAGCAGTACTTC,CASRNQGSSYEQYF
TRBV6-5,NA,TRBJ1-1,NA,TGTGCCAGCAGGAGGGGACAAAGATCTGAAGCTTTCTTT,CASRRGQRSEAFF
TRBV18,TRBD1,TRBJ2-3,NA,TGTGCCAGCTCACGAACAGGGGCCAGCACAGATACGCAGTATTTT,CASSRTGASTDTQYF
TRBV4-3,TRBD1,TRBJ2-1,NA,TGCGCCAGCAGCCAATTCTCAGGGGGCCCGGACAATGAGCAGTTCTTC,CASSQFSGGPDNEQFF
TRBV6-5,TRBD2,TRBJ2-7,NA,TGTGCCAGCAATTACATTAGCGGGAGCTCCGAGCAGTACTTC,CASNYISGSSEQYF
TRBV4-2,NA,TRBJ2-1,NA,TGTGCCAGCAGGACTCTAGCGAGCTCCTACAATGAGCAGTTCTTC,CASRTLASSYNEQFF
TRBV7-3,NA,TRBJ2-5,NA,TGTGCCAGCAGCTTAAATCCCCCCGGGTTAAAAGAGACCCAGTACTTC,CASSLNPPGLKETQYF
TRBV18,NA,TRBJ1-5,NA,TGTGCCAGCTCACCCAGGACAGCCGCTAGCAATCAGCCCCAGCATTTT,CASSPRTAASNQPQHF
TRBV27,NA,TRBJ2-3,NA,TGTGCCAGCAGTTTAGGGCTAGCGCTAGATACGCAGTATTTT,CASSLGLALDTQYF
TRBV5-6,NA,TRBJ1-1,NA,TGTGCCAGCACCCCCGGCGAGGGTCTTGAAGCTTTCTTT,CASTPGEGLEAFF
TRBV5-1,TRBD2,TRBJ2-3,NA,TGCGCCAGCAGCCAAGGACTAGCGGGCCTCACAGATACGCAGTATTTT,CASSQGLAGLTDTQYF
TRBV27,NA,TRBJ1-2,NA,TGTGCCAGCAGCCCACAGGGTGGGGGCTACACCTTC,CASSPQGGGYTF
TRBV10-3,TRBD2,TRBJ2-3,NA,TGTGCCATCAGTGGGAATAGCGGGAGGGGGACAGATACGCAGTATTTT,CAISGNSGRGTDTQYF
TRBV7-8,NA,TRBJ2-7,NA,TGTGCCAGCAGCTTAGCTGGCGCAGGGACCTACGAGCAGTACTTC,CASSLAGAGTYEQYF
TRBV6-1,NA,TRBJ2-7,few,TGTGCCAGCAGACCTACGGCCTACGAGCAGTACTTC,CASRPTAYEQYF
TRBV19,TRBD2,TRBJ2-1,NA,TGTGCCAGTAGTAGTGGACTAGCGGTCTGGGATGAGCAGTTCTTC,CASSSGLAVWDEQFF
TRBV5-4,NA,TRBJ1-2,NA,TGTGCCAGCAGCTTGTCTGGGGCACTTGGCTACACCTTC,CASSLSGALGYTF
TRBV2,NA,TRBJ2-1,few,TGTGCCAGCACCGGGGGGCGATCCTACAATGAGCAGTTCTTC,CASTGGRSYNEQFF
TRBV9,NA,TRBJ2-4,NA,TGTGCCAGCAGCTCCCTAATAGCCAAAAACATTCAGTACTTC,CASSSLIAKNIQYF
TRBV27,TRBD1,TRBJ2-1,NA,TGTGCCAGCGGTGTATGGGGACAGCCCCTTTACAATGAGCAGTTCTTC,CASGVWGQPLYNEQFF
TRBV9,TRBD1,TRBJ1-2,NA,TGTGCCAGCAGCGGCGGACAGGGCCACTATGGCTACACCTTC,CASSGGQGHYGYTF
TRBV7-9,TRBD1,TRBJ2-4,NA,TGTGCCAGCAGCTTACGGACAGGATCATCTCAGTACTTC,CASSLRTGSSQYF
TRBV18,TRBD2,TRBJ2-4,once,TGTGCCAGCTCAGAAGGGACTAGCGGGATTGGGAACATTCAGTACTTC,CASSEGTSGIGNIQYF
TRBV18,NA,TRBJ2-3,NA,TGTGCCAGCACCTCCTGGGGGCCCGGAGATACGCAGTATTTT,CASTSWGPGDTQYF
TRBV7-9,NA,TRBJ2-5,once,TGTGCCAGCAGCTTGGGACATCGTCTCCAAGAGACCCAGTACTTC,CASSLGHRLQETQYF
TRBV2,NA,TRBJ1-5,NA,TGTGCCAGCAGTGAGGCGCGGATCGATCAGCCCCAGCATTTT,CASSEARIDQPQHF
TRBV10-1,NA,TRBJ2-3,NA,TGCGCCAGCAGTGGAAATTACTCTTGTTTT,CASSGNYSCF
TRBV29-1,TRBD1,TRBJ2-1,NA,TGCAGCGTTGTTGTGACAGGGATCTACAATGAGCAGTTCTTC,CSVVVTGIYNEQFF
TRBV7-7,NA,TRBJ1-5,NA,TGTGCCAGCAGCCCCGGGTTCGACCAGCCCCAGCATTTT,CASSPGFDQPQHF
TRBV6-5,NA,TRBJ2-6,NA,TGTGCCAGCAGTTTCGGACGGCTTTCTGGGGCCAACGGCCTGACTTTC,CASSFGRLSGANGLTF
TRBV7-6,NA,TRBJ1-2,once,TGTGCCAGCAGCTTGGGGGGAAACTATGGCTACACCTTC,CASSLGGNYGYTF
TRBV25-1,NA,TRBJ2-1,few,TGTGCCAGCAGACCAGGGGGGAGCAATGAGCAGTTCTTC,CASRPGGSNEQFF
TRBV6-1,TRBD1,TRBJ2-3,NA,TGTGCCAGCACGGGACAGATTACAGATACGCAGTATTTT,CASTGQITDTQYF
TRBV7-9,NA,TRBJ1-1,NA,TGTGCCAGCAGCTTGGCGGGGGGGAACACTGAAGCTTTCTTT,CASSLAGGNTEAFF
TRBV18,TRBD1,TRBJ1-1,NA,TGTGCCAGCTCACCCGGGACAGACACTGAAGCTTTCTTT,CASSPGTDTEAFF
TRBV28,NA,TRBJ2-7,NA,TGTGCCAGCAGCCGCTCGGATGGGCTCGAGCAGTACTTC,CASSRSDGLEQYF
TRBV10-1,TRBD2,TRBJ2-7,NA,TGCGCCAGTTCCTCCGGGACTAGCGGGGGGTCTAACCCTACGCAGCAGTACTTC,CASSSGTSGGSNPTQQYF